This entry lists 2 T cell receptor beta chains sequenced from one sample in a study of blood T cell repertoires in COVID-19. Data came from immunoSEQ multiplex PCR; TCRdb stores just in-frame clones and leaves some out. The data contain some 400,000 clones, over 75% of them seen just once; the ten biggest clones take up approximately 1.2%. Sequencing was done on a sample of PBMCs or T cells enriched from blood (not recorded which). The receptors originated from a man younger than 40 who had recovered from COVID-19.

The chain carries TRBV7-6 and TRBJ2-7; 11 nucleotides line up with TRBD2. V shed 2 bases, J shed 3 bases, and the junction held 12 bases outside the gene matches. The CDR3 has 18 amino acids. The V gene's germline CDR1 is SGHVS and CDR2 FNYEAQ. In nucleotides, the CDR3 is TGTGCCAGCAGCTTAAGGATCGATCCGGGACTAGCGGACTACGAGCAGTACTTC. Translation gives CASSLRIDPGLADYEQYF.

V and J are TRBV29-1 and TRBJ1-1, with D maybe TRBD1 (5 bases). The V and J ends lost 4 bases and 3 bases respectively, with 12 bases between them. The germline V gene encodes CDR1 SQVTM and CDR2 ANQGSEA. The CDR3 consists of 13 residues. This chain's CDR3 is CSVGAGQDTEAFF. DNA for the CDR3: TGCAGCGTTGGGGCTGGACAAGACACTGAAGCTTTCTTT.